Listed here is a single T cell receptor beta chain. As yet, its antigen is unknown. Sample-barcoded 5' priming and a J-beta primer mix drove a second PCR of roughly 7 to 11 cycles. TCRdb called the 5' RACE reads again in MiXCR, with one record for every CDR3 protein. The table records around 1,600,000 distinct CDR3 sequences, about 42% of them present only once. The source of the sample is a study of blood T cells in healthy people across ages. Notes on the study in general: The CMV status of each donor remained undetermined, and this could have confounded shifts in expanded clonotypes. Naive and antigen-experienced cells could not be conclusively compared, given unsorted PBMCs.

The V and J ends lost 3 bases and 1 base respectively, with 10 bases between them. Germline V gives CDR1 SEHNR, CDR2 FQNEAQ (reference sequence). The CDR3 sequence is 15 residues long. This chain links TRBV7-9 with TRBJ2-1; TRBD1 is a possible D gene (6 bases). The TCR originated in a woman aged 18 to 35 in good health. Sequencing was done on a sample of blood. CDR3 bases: TGTGCCAGCAGCTTTAGGGGGAGATCCTACAATGAGCAGTTCTTC. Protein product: CASSFRGRSYNEQFF. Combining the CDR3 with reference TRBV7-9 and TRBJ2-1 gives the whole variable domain DTGVSQNPRHKITKRGQNVTFRCDPISEHNRLYWYRQTLGQGPEFLTYFQNEAQLEKSRLLSDRFSAERPKGSFSTLEIQRTEQGDSAMYLCASSFRGRSYNEQFFGPGTRLTVL.